A selection of T cell receptor beta chains follows, all from one sample in a study of control samples from healthy donors and cancer patients. Method: immunoSEQ multiplex PCR; TCRdb's copy keeps in-frame clones and lacks some. The table shows about 80,000 clones, with around nine tenths occurring only once. The sequenced sample consisted of blood. These TCRs come from a woman aged 45-65 years in good health. CDR3s include the opening cysteine and the closing phenylalanine or tryptophan. A D gene is named only where the DNA matches it firmly. The listing skips clone size in some rows; elsewhere it reads once, few, many or a size class.

v_call	j_call	clone_size	d_call	cdr3_nt	cdr3_aa
TRBV28	TRBJ2-3	few	NA	TGTGCCAGCAGAGAGGGTTCCACAGATACGCAGTATTTT	CASREGSTDTQYF
TRBV6-5	TRBJ2-2	NA	TRBD1	TGTGCCAGCAGACGACAGGGTATCGACACCGGGGAGCTGTTTTTT	CASRRQGIDTGELFF
TRBV24-1	TRBJ1-1	few	NA	TGTGCCACCAGTGACCTGGAGGGGACTGAAGCTTTCTTT	CATSDLEGTEAFF
TRBV2	TRBJ2-6	NA	NA	TGTGCCAGCTATCTCTCTGGGGCCAACGTCCTGACTTTC	CASYLSGANVLTF
TRBV7-8	TRBJ2-1	NA	TRBD2	TGTGCCAGCAGCTTAGAACAGCGGGGGGGCAATGAGCAGTTCTTC	CASSLEQRGGNEQFF
TRBV2	TRBJ2-2	once	NA	TGTGCCAGCAGTGCAGGGCAGGGCGGGGAGCTGTTTTTT	CASSAGQGGELFF
TRBV18	TRBJ1-6	NA	NA	TGTGCCAGCTCAGGAACTAATTCACCCCTCCACTTT	CASSGTNSPLHF
TRBV14	TRBJ1-1	NA	NA	TGTGCCAGCAGCCAAGATCAAGAGACTGAAGCTTTCTTT	CASSQDQETEAFF
TRBV28	TRBJ2-3	NA	NA	TGTGCCAGCATCAAGGACTGGCTCACAGATACGCAGTATTTT	CASIKDWLTDTQYF
TRBV3-1/TRBV3-2	TRBJ2-7	NA	NA	TGTGCCAGCAGCCACGACTCCTACGAGCAGTACTTC	CASSHDSYEQYF
TRBV19	TRBJ1-1	NA	NA	TGTGCCAGTAACACACCGGGACACCAGAACACTGAAGCTTTCTTT	CASNTPGHQNTEAFF
TRBV11-2	TRBJ1-4	NA	TRBD1	TGTGCCAGCAGCCACAGGACAGGGGTGGAAAAACTGTTTTTT	CASSHRTGVEKLFF
TRBV24-1	TRBJ1-5	NA	NA	TGTGTCCAGGTCTACAATCAGCCCCAGCATTTT	CVQVYNQPQHF
TRBV2	TRBJ1-2	once	NA	TGTGCCAGCAGTGAAATATCTCGGGACGGCTACACCTTC	CASSEISRDGYTF
TRBV30	TRBJ1-5	NA	NA	TGTGCCTGGACCCCTGACAGTTTCGGCAATCAGCCCCAGCATTTT	CAWTPDSFGNQPQHF
TRBV9	TRBJ2-7	once	NA	TGTGCCAGCAGCGTAAGGGACGAGGGGGAGCAGTACTTC	CASSVRDEGEQYF
TRBV6-6	TRBJ2-3	NA	TRBD1	TGTGCCAGCAGTTGGACCGGGACAGTCACAGATACGCAGTATTTT	CASSWTGTVTDTQYF
TRBV5-1	TRBJ1-1	NA	NA	TGCGCCAGCAGCTTGGCCGGGACCTTTATGAACACTGAAGCTTTCTTT	CASSLAGTFMNTEAFF
TRBV2	TRBJ2-3	NA	NA	TGTGCCAGCAGCCGAGGGGGCGCGGGGGGTTCAGATACGCAGTATTTT	CASSRGGAGGSDTQYF
TRBV2	TRBJ2-1	NA	NA	TGTGCCAGCAGTGAAAACTTTAGTGGGAATGAGCAGTTCTTC	CASSENFSGNEQFF